Following are 26 T cell receptor beta chains from one sample sequenced in a study of shared T cell receptors in the human thymus (dated by TCRdb to the early 2020s). Preparation of the library involved the immunoSEQ multiplex PCR assay. TCRdb took over this immuneACCESS table, retaining in-frame rearrangements with V and J assigned. Such tables are incomplete; in checked studies, under half of the missing clones stem from an unresolved V gene, and the remainder is unexplained. The sample table holds 720,000 or so clones, of which approximately 85% were seen once. The ten largest clones represent around 0.0094% of the sample. The same sample was also used in a study of human thymus T cells.

The sequenced sample was thymocytes. The receptors stem from a girl under three years old with a congenital heart defect. Donor details come from another sample of the same person, matched by shared clones.

This chain connects TRBV5-1 to TRBJ2-3, with 13 bases matching TRBD2. CDR1 is SGHRS, CDR2 YFSETQ, per germline. After removal of 7 bases from V and 4 bases from J, the junction contained 6 bases not matched to a gene. This CDR3 is built from 15 residues. CDR3 in DNA: TGCGCCAGCGCGCGGACTAGCGGGAGATCAGATACGCAGTATTTT. Protein product: CASARTSGRSDTQYF.

The genes are TRBV2 and TRBJ2-1; 13 positions match TRBD2. The CDR3 is 20 amino acids. J gave up 0 bases and V 0 bases, and 8 bases lay outside the gene matches. The germline gives CDR1 SNHLY, CDR2 FYNNEI. The CDR3 DNA reads as TGTGCCAGCAGTGAAGCGCCCGGGACTAGCGGGACCAGCTCCTACAATGAGCAGTTCTTC. This sequence encodes CASSEAPGTSGTSSYNEQFF.

The V and J genes are TRBV5-8 and TRBJ1-4; D remains ambiguous. The CDR3 covers 13 residues. Trimming shortened V by 2 bases and J by 8 bases, and 10 bases separated the two germline ends. Germline-derived CDR1 and CDR2 are SGHTS and YDEGEE. CDR3: CASSFVTVEKLFF. The CDR3, as DNA: TGTGCCAGCAGCTTTGTTACAGTCGAAAAACTGTTTTTT.

A single count supports this clone. This chain joins TRBV10-2 and TRBJ2-7; 8 nucleotides align to TRBD1. Germline-derived CDR1 and CDR2 are WSHSY and SAAADI. V gave up 3 bases and J gave up 3 bases; unmatched junction bases: 7. The CDR3 spans 15 residues. The DNA of the CDR3 is TGCGCCAGCAGTGATATTAACAGGGGGTTCTACGAGCAGTACTTC. As protein: CASSDINRGFYEQYF.

The V call is TRBV28, the J call TRBJ1-2, with D possibly matching TRBD1 (6 bases). V dropped 6 bases and J dropped 0 bases, with 11 bases sitting between them. Germline values: CDR1 MDHEN, CDR2 SYDVKM. The CDR3 length is 14 residues. The CDR3 nucleotides are TGTGCCAGCAGACGGGACAACCCTAACTATGGCTACACCTTC. It translates to CASRRDNPNYGYTF.

The gene calls are TRBV11-2 and TRBJ2-1; 8 positions match TRBD2. Germline CDR1 is SGHAT and CDR2 is FQNNGV. V trimming: 0 bases; J trimming: 10 bases; junction bases outside the gene matches: 11. The CDR3 runs 16 residues. CDR3 DNA sequence: TGTGCCAGCAGCTTAGATCCGGGGGGGGCAACTAAAGAGCAGTTCTTC. It codes for CASSLDPGGATKEQFF.

The chain recombines TRBV12-5 with TRBJ2-2; D might be TRBD2 (6 bases). This CDR3 contains 15 residues. V was pared by 6 bases and J by 1 base, with 12 bases between. Germline assignment: CDR1 LGHNT and CDR2 FRNRAP. CDR3 nucleotide sequence: TGTGCTAGTGGCCCTGGGGGGAGGAACACCGGGGAGCTGTTTTTT. This encodes CASGPGGRNTGELFF.

This clone was detected only once. The chain has TRBV7-2 and TRBJ2-7; 8 positions match TRBD2. The V and J ends lost 2 bases and 2 bases, in that order; junction bases with no gene match: 8. Germline values: CDR1 SGHTA, CDR2 FQGNSA. The CDR3 loop spans 16 amino acids. CDR3 protein: CASSLIGLADTYEQYF. Here the CDR3 DNA reads TGTGCCAGCAGCTTAATAGGACTAGCCGACACCTACGAGCAGTACTTC.

The chain couples TRBV6-5 to TRBJ2-5; no clear D. The CDR3 sequence is 16 residues long. Deletions cut 1 base from V and 1 base from J, with 13 bases between. From germline, CDR1 is MNHEY and CDR2 SVGAGI. The CDR3 sequence is CASSYFGPASQETQYF. The CDR3 coding sequence is TGTGCCAGCAGTTACTTTGGCCCCGCATCCCAAGAGACCCAGTACTTC.

The chain links TRBV7-2 to TRBJ2-5; D is possibly TRBD2 (5 bases). Germline CDR1 is SGHTA and CDR2 is FQGNSA. V shed 2 bases and J shed 5 bases, with 18 bases lying between them. The CDR3 consists of 16 residues. Here the CDR3 reads CASSLSGRVERETQYF. CDR3 bases: TGTGCCAGCAGCTTATCGGGAAGGGTCGAAAGGGAGACCCAGTACTTC.

The chain employs TRBV9 and TRBJ1-1; D is unresolved. Trimming took 0 bases from V and 0 from J, leaving 9 bases between them. Germline V lookup: CDR1 SGDLS, CDR2 YYNGEE. CDR3 length: 15 residues. The CDR3 region is CASSVDHGLNTEAFF. The CDR3 DNA reads TGTGCCAGCAGCGTAGATCACGGTTTGAACACTGAAGCTTTCTTT.

Notes on this clone: Other DNA sequences from this sample encode an identical CDR3 as well. The chain combines TRBV7-3 with TRBJ2-7, with D tentatively TRBD1 (7 bases). Trimming took 2 bases from V and 5 from J, leaving 13 bases between them. The germline V gene encodes CDR1 SGHTA and CDR2 FQGTGA. CDR3 length: 14 residues. This CDR3 reads CASSLLGRGDEQYF. Here the CDR3 DNA reads TGTGCCAGCAGCTTATTAGGCAGGGGGGACGAGCAGTACTTC.

This chain connects TRBV7-9 to TRBJ2-6; 8 bases match TRBD1. The germline V gene has CDR1 SEHNR and CDR2 FQNEAQ (reference sequence). The CDR3 runs to 19 residues. Trimming took 1 base from V and 1 from J; bases not matched to a gene: 9. This CDR3 reads CASSLGPWDRTSGANVLTF. The CDR3 DNA reads TGTGCCAGCAGCTTAGGACCTTGGGACAGGACATCTGGGGCCAACGTCCTGACTTTC.

This clone was detected a few times. This chain uses TRBV5-1 with TRBJ2-3; maybe TRBD2 (7 bases). Germline lookup yields CDR1 SGHRS and CDR2 YFSETQ. This CDR3 comprises 15 residues. The V end was cut by 4 bases, the J end by 7 bases, with 19 bases between. The CDR3 DNA reads TGCGCCAGCAGCAGTCGGGGGGCCCCCCGATATACGCAGTATTTT. Protein sequence: CASSSRGAPRYTQYF.

The chain couples TRBV11-2 to TRBJ1-2; TRBD1 is a possible D gene (5 bases). Germline loops: CDR1 SGHAT, CDR2 FQNNGV. This CDR3 is 15 amino acids long. Trimming took 1 base from V and 1 from J, leaving 10 bases between them. CDR3 DNA: TGTGCCAGCAGCTTAGTACAGGCTCTTAACTATGGCTACACCTTC. Its protein product is CASSLVQALNYGYTF.

This clone was observed a few times. This sequence joins TRBV30 and TRBJ2-7; TRBD2 might be the D (6 bases). Germline-derived CDR1 and CDR2 are GTSNPN and SVGIG (reference sequence). The CDR3 contains 14 residues. V lost 4 bases, J lost 2 bases, and 15 bases lay in between. The CDR3 bases are TGTGCCTGGACGGGCCAGGGAGGCCCCTACGAGCAGTACTTC. Translated: CAWTGQGGPYEQYF.

The chain recombines TRBV19 with TRBJ1-5; D unclear. V was shortened by 4 bases and J by 6 bases, with 25 bases between the two germline ends. Germline-derived CDR1 and CDR2 are LNHDA and SQIVND (reference sequence). There are 18 residues in the CDR3. The CDR3 bases are TGTGCCAGTAGTAAGCCCCACCTCAGGCCCCAGTCAGGTCAGCCCCAGCATTTT. This gives the protein CASSKPHLRPQSGQPQHF.

The rearrangement uses TRBV5-1 and TRBJ1-4; no clear D gene. Germline CDR1 reads SGHRS; CDR2 reads YFSETQ. V was pared by 0 bases and J by 5 bases, with 14 bases between. This CDR3 region has 16 residues. CDR3 in amino acids: CASSLAPGIRNEKLFF. CDR3 nucleotides: TGCGCCAGCAGCTTGGCCCCCGGGATTAGAAATGAAAAACTGTTTTTT.

The chain is built from TRBV27 and TRBJ2-7; 8 nucleotides line up with TRBD2. The CDR3 has 15 amino acids. Trimming removed 3 bases from V and 1 base from J; junction bases left unmatched: 5. Germline V gene sequence: CDR1 MNHEY, CDR2 SMNVEV (reference sequence). This CDR3 is CASSLKRGPSYEQYF. The CDR3 DNA reads TGTGCCAGCAGTTTGAAGCGGGGGCCGTCCTACGAGCAGTACTTC.

The chain links TRBV27 to TRBJ2-5; 9 nucleotides match TRBD2. The CDR3 runs to 17 residues. Trimming took 0 bases from V and 1 from J; bases not matched to a gene: 6. Germline V gene sequence: CDR1 MNHEY, CDR2 SMNVEV (reference sequence). The CDR3: CASSLSPRRGGQETQYF. Here the CDR3 DNA reads TGTGCCAGCAGTTTATCCCCTCGGCGGGGGGGCCAAGAGACCCAGTACTTC.

The chain combines TRBV19 with TRBJ1-6, with D hard to call. Germline CDR1 and CDR2: LNHDA and SQIVND (reference sequence). There are 14 residues in the CDR3. Trimming pared 0 bases from V and 9 bases from J, leaving 9 bases between. Here the CDR3 reads CASSIDRSGSPLHF. The CDR3 DNA sequence: TGTGCCAGTAGTATAGACAGATCGGGTTCACCCCTCCACTTT.

Regarding this clone: This same CDR3 is encoded by further DNA sequences in the sample. V gene TRBV5-1 combines with J gene TRBJ1-3; a possible D gene is TRBD1 (6 bases). Germline CDR1 SGHRS, CDR2 YFSETQ. With 4 bases removed from V and 0 bases from J, the gap between germline ends came to 8 bases. The CDR3 consists of 14 residues. CDR3 sequence reads: CASSPRGSGNTIYF. The CDR3 nucleotides read TGCGCCAGCAGCCCCAGGGGCTCTGGAAACACCATATATTTT.

The V and J genes are TRBV7-3 and TRBJ2-1; possible D gene TRBD1, 6 bases. Trimming cost V 5 bases and J 3 bases, with 20 bases left between them. Germline V gene sequence: CDR1 SGHTA, CDR2 FQGTGA. The CDR3 has 17 residues. The CDR3, as DNA: TGTGCCAGCAGCGTGATACAGGGTGACGAGCTCTACAATGAGCAGTTCTTC. This translates into CASSVIQGDELYNEQFF.

The rearrangement joins TRBV5-1 to TRBJ2-7, with TRBD2 matching over 8 bases. The CDR3 is 16 amino acids. Germline CDR1 is SGHRS and CDR2 is YFSETQ. The ends lost 0 bases at V and 2 bases at J; junction bases unmatched: 7. The CDR3 nucleotides are TGCGCCAGCAGCTTGGGGCCGGGACTAGGGACCTACGAGCAGTACTTC. It is translated as CASSLGPGLGTYEQYF.

This chain uses TRBV5-1 with TRBJ2-5; TRBD1 agrees at 11 bases. This CDR3 spans 20 amino acids. Germline V lookup: CDR1 SGHRS, CDR2 YFSETQ. J gave up 2 bases and V 3 bases, and 18 bases lay outside the gene matches. CDR3 in amino acids: CASSYHNTGTGGAPQETQYF. The CDR3 nucleotides read TGCGCCAGCAGCTACCACAACACCGGGACAGGGGGGGCCCCTCAAGAGACCCAGTACTTC.

V and J are TRBV7-9 and TRBJ1-4; 8 bases agree with TRBD1. Per germline, CDR1 SEHNR and CDR2 FQNEAQ (reference sequence). This CDR3 spans 18 amino acids. With 0 bases clipped from V and 7 bases from J, the junction kept 13 bases outside the gene matches. This chain's CDR3 is CASSLAIGQGAGVEKLFF. The CDR3 DNA reads as TGTGCCAGCAGCTTAGCGATTGGACAGGGCGCCGGTGTTGAAAAACTGTTTTTT.